This record looks at one T cell receptor beta chain sequence and its context. No antigen is known for it. The CDR3 extends over 14 amino acids. V shed 5 bases, J shed 0 bases, and the junction held 3 bases outside the gene matches. Germline values: CDR1 SEHNR, CDR2 FQNEAQ (reference sequence). This entry belongs to a study of cytomegalovirus exposure and HLA in healthy donors. Study at large: Some 80 million unique TCRs from HLA-typed donors were held in an early data release. Study-level findings and limits: Accounts indicate the classifier identified cytomegalovirus status with strong specificity and sensitivity.

The PCR contained 60 Vbeta and 13 Jbeta primers. Here immunoSEQ multiplex PCR was the method, and the copy in TCRdb shows in-frame clones only, minus some. This sample has 70,000 to 100,000 clones, with around 70% found just once. This sequence originates from a man in his fifties or sixties in good health and CMV-seronegative. The rearrangement joins TRBV7-9 to TRBJ1-1, with 7 bases fitting TRBD1. The specimen was PBMCs. CDR3 DNA sequence: TGTGCCAGCAGCAAGGGACAGTTGAACACTGAAGCTTTCTTT. Translation: CASSKGQLNTEAFF.